This T cell receptor beta chain appears in the sequencing data of a study of T cell changes during pregnancy in multiple sclerosis. V shed 5 bases and J shed 1 base, with 17 bases lying between them. CDR1 and CDR2 from the germline V gene are SEHNR and FQNEAQ (reference sequence). The CDR3 spans 16 residues. The method was immunoSEQ multiplex PCR; TCRdb's version includes in-frame clones alone and lacks a portion of them. The data hold around 56,000 clones, with about nine tenths observed a single time. This receptor was identified in a female donor in good health, enrolled as a control in a pregnancy study. J is TRBJ2-5 and V is TRBV7-9; tentatively, D is TRBD1 (6 bases). Sequencing used peripheral blood, obtained in the first trimester of pregnancy. The CDR3 nucleotides read TGTGCCAGCAGCCCCAAGGACAGTATCCGCCAAGAGACCCAGTACTTC. Its protein product is CASSPKDSIRQETQYF.